What follows is one T cell receptor (beta chain) and its context. Antigen specificity is unknown. CDR3 length: 16 residues. Germline CDR1 is SGHVS and CDR2 is FQNEAQ. After removal of 4 bases from V and 4 bases from J, the junction contained 4 bases not matched to a gene. This specimen comes from a study of T cells in localized non-small cell lung cancer. General study results and limits: Sequencing was restricted to one tumor region; therefore, heterogeneity remains possible.

Profiling relied on immunoSEQ multiplex PCR, and the TCRdb table lists in-frame clones only, not all of them. The sample has some 14,000 clones, about 92% seen once; the top ten hold roughly 2.6%. The material was peripheral blood mononuclear cells, obtained before any cancer treatment. The genes are TRBV7-8 and TRBJ2-2, with TRBD2 identical over 12 bases. The receptor was isolated from a man aged 40 to 75 with stage III lung adenocarcinoma. CDR3 residues: CASSSSGRAVTGELFF. DNA of the CDR3: TGTGCCAGCAGCTCTAGCGGGAGGGCCGTCACCGGGGAGCTGTTTTTT.